This T cell receptor beta chain was sequenced for a study of blood T cell repertoires in COVID-19. Method: immunoSEQ multiplex PCR; TCRdb's copy keeps in-frame clones and lacks some. The sample carries 150,000 to 200,000 clones, more than 90% recorded once. J lost 0 bases, V lost 5 bases, and 3 bases had no gene match. Germline CDR1 SNHLY, CDR2 FYNNEI. The CDR3 has 14 amino acids. The origin of this receptor is a man aged 60 to 75 with active or convalescent COVID-19. Sequenced input: peripheral blood. The chain joins TRBV2 to TRBJ1-2; 7 bases are shared with TRBD1. The CDR3 nucleotides read TGTGCCAGCAGTAGACAGGGTGCTAACTATGGCTACACCTTC. Protein: CASSRQGANYGYTF.